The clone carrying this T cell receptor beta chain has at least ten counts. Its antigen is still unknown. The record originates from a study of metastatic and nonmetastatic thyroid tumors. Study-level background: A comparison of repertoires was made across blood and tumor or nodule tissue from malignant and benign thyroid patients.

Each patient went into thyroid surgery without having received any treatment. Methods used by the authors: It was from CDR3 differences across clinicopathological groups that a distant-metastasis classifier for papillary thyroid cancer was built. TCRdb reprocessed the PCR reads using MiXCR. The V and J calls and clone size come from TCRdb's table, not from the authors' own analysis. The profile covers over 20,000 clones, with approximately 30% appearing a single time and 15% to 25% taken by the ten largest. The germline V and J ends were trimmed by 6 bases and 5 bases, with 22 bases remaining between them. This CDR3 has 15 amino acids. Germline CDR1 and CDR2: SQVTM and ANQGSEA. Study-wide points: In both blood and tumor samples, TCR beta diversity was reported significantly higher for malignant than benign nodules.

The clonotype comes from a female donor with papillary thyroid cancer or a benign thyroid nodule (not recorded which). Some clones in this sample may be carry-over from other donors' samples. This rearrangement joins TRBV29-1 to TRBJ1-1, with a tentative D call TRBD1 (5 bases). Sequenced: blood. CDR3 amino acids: CSVHLARGGDTEAFF. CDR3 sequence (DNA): TGCAGCGTCCACCTCGCGAGGGGTGGTGATACTGAAGCTTTCTTT.